Shown below are 31 T cell receptor beta chains from a single sample sequenced in a study of read filtering for tumor transcriptome and immune sequencing. The library was built from about 400 ng RNA with molecular barcoded adaptors for alpha/delta and beta/gamma chains. TCRdb re-called the reads through MiXCR, storing one row per CDR3 protein. The data hold about 93,000 distinct CDR3 sequences, with roughly 21% observed a single time. Source material: a population of CD138-negative cells sorted from bone marrow. Receptors were obtained from a donor at least 40 years old with multiple myeloma.

In regard to this clonotype: A far larger clone is one nucleotide away, so this likely arose from a read error. V is TRBV6-1 and J is TRBJ2-5; D remains ambiguous. The germline V gene encodes CDR1 MNHNS and CDR2 SASEGT. CDR3 length: 12 residues. CDR3 amino acids: CASSLSEESQYF. CDR3 DNA: TGTGCCAGCAGTTTATCGGAAGAGTCCCAGTACTTC.

This clonotype was observed at least ten times. V usage is TRBV6-6 and J usage is TRBJ2-7; D may correspond to TRBD1 or TRBD2 (5 bases each). The CDR3 consists of 16 residues. The germline V gene has CDR1 MNHNY and CDR2 SVGAGI (reference sequence). Trimming removed 5 bases from V and 2 bases from J, with 19 bases in between. The CDR3, as DNA: TGTGCCAGCAGTACCTCGGGGCAGGGCAGAACCTACGAGCAGTACTTC. Its translation is CASSTSGQGRTYEQYF.

This chain connects TRBV7-9 to TRBJ1-5, with 8 bases matching TRBD1. This CDR3 contains 14 residues. The V gene end was trimmed by 5 bases and the J gene end by 10 bases; junction bases not matched to a gene: 10. Germline V gives CDR1 SEHNR, CDR2 FQNEAQ (reference sequence). DNA of the CDR3: TGTGCCAGCAGCCCGGACAGGGAATATTATCCCCAGCATTTT. This gives the protein CASSPDREYYPQHF.

This chain connects TRBV10-3 to TRBJ1-3; 8 bases map to TRBD1. The CDR3 has 15 residues. Germline assignment: CDR1 ENHRY and CDR2 SYGVKD. V gave up 6 bases and J gave up 0 bases; unmatched junction bases: 4. CDR3 region: CAISRQGSSGNTIYF. The CDR3 DNA is TGTGCCATCAGCCGACAGGGGTCCTCTGGAAACACCATATATTTT.

The chain couples TRBV7-9 to TRBJ2-5; 7 nucleotides match TRBD1. V shed 2 bases and J 4 bases; nucleotides not matched to a gene: 1. Germline V gives CDR1 SEHNR, CDR2 FQNEAQ (reference sequence). The CDR3 spans 13 residues. The CDR3 coding sequence is TGTGCCAGCAGCTTAAACAGGGGAGAGACCCAGTACTTC. Its protein product is CASSLNRGETQYF.

This clonotype was seen ten or more times. The rearrangement uses TRBV28 and TRBJ2-7; tentative D call: TRBD2 (6 bases). V dropped 6 bases and J dropped 2 bases, with 11 bases sitting between them. CDR3 length: 13 residues. Germline loops: CDR1 MDHEN, CDR2 SYDVKM. The CDR3 reads CASSSGSTYEQYF. DNA for the CDR3: TGTGCCAGCAGCTCCGGGAGTACCTACGAGCAGTACTTC.

CDR3 sequence: CASYSGTASGANVLTF. In DNA form, the CDR3 reads TGCGCCAGCTACTCTGGGACCGCCTCTGGGGCCAACGTCCTGACTTTC. V usage is TRBV5-1 and J usage is TRBJ2-6; D possibly matches TRBD1 or TRBD2 (5 bases each). Trimming removed 7 bases from V and 0 bases from J, with 14 bases in between. Germline values: CDR1 SGHRS, CDR2 YFSETQ. CDR3 length: 16 residues.

This clonotype was detected many times. V gene TRBV5-1 combines with J gene TRBJ1-1; 8 bases align to TRBD1. This CDR3 is 12 amino acids long. Germline trimming cut 8 bases from V and 1 base from J; bases unmatched to any gene: 1. Per germline, CDR1 SGHRS and CDR2 YFSETQ. The CDR3 region has the DNA TGCGCCAGTGGACAGGGGAACACTGAAGCTTTCTTT. Translation gives CASGQGNTEAFF.

This clonotype was recorded many times. The rearrangement links TRBV2 to TRBJ2-1; weak D call: TRBD2 (7 bases). The length of the CDR3 is 17 residues. V shed 3 bases and J shed 4 bases, with 19 bases lying between them. In germline, CDR1 is SNHLY, CDR2 FYNNEI. For the CDR3, the DNA is TGTGCCAGCAGTGATTCCCTAACGAGGGGGGGATACAATGAGCAGTTCTTC. This encodes CASSDSLTRGGYNEQFF.

The rearrangement links TRBV5-1 to TRBJ2-6; D not certain. The CDR3 runs 15 residues. Trimming took off 0 bases at V and 0 bases at J, with 4 bases between the two ends. Germline CDR1 reads SGHRS; CDR2 reads YFSETQ. DNA for the CDR3: TGCGCCAGCAGCTTGGTGTCCTCTGGGGCCAACGTCCTGACTTTC. It yields the protein CASSLVSSGANVLTF.

This clonotype was seen only once. The V gene is TRBV6-5, the J gene TRBJ1-2, with a possible D match to TRBD1 (5 bases). The CDR3 runs to 13 residues. Germline V gene lookup returns CDR1 MNHEY and CDR2 SVGAGI. The ends were cut back, 6 bases at V and 4 bases at J, with 12 bases in the middle. This CDR3 is CASRFVGVYGYTF. CDR3 nucleotides: TGTGCCAGCAGATTTGTGGGGGTCTATGGCTACACCTTC.

A note on this clonotype: One junction end disagrees with the germline gene, perhaps due to a read error. The gene calls are TRBV5-1 and TRBJ1-4, with a possible D match to TRBD1 (5 bases). Germline CDR1 SGHRS, CDR2 YFSETQ. The CDR3 sequence is 14 residues long. The CDR3 nucleotides read TGCGCCAGCAGGCCAGGGTGCACTAATGAAAATCTGTTTTTT. It is translated as CASRPGCTNENLFF.

This clonotype was seen at least ten times. The rearrangement joins TRBV5-1 to TRBJ2-1; 8 nucleotides align to TRBD2. The CDR3 covers 14 residues. The V and J ends lost 2 bases and 9 bases, in that order; junction bases with no gene match: 7. Germline V gene data show CDR1 as SGHRS and CDR2 as YFSETQ. CDR3 sequence: CASSFIGGGIEQFF. The CDR3 DNA reads TGCGCCAGCAGCTTCATCGGGGGGGGTATTGAGCAGTTCTTC.

In its sample, this clonotype was seen many times. The chain couples TRBV29-1 to TRBJ1-1; unclear D gene. The CDR3 spans 16 residues. CDR1 is SQVTM and CDR2 is ANQGSEA in the germline V gene. V lost 0 bases and J 3 bases, leaving 17 bases between the germline ends. CDR3 amino acids: CSVEEYYRVSYTEAFF. CDR3 nucleotide sequence: TGCAGCGTTGAAGAATATTATAGGGTTTCCTACACTGAAGCTTTCTTT.

This clonotype has a count of ten or more. The chain recombines TRBV18 with TRBJ2-5; D possibly matches TRBD1 or TRBD2 (6 bases each). Trimming pared 3 bases from V and 5 bases from J, leaving 10 bases between. The CDR3 length is 13 residues. CDR1 is KGHSH, CDR2 LQKENI, per germline. For the CDR3, the DNA is TGTGCCAGCTCACCGGGGGGCCAGGAGACCCAGTACTTC. Amino acid sequence: CASSPGGQETQYF.

This clonotype was detected many times. CDR3 sequence reads: CASSVGGGSWDNEQFF. The CDR3 DNA is TGTGCCAGCAGCGTAGGTGGGGGCAGTTGGGACAATGAGCAGTTCTTC. The chain couples TRBV9 to TRBJ2-1; tentatively, D is TRBD1 (6 bases). This CDR3 region has 16 residues. Germline CDR1 reads SGDLS; CDR2 reads YYNGEE. V shed 0 bases and J shed 5 bases, with 15 bases lying between them.

On this clonotype: This could be a read error, since a much larger clone is one nucleotide away. The genes are TRBV5-5 and TRBJ1-6; no clear D gene. The CDR3 covers 16 residues. Germline assignment: CDR1 SGHKS and CDR2 YYEKEE (reference sequence). The CDR3 sequence is CPSSPGPHPNNSPLHF. CDR3 nucleotides: TGTCCCAGCAGCCCAGGACCACACCCTAATAATTCACCCCTCCACTTT.

This clonotype occurred a few times. Being one base from a much bigger clone, this may be a read error. The chain is built from TRBV7-2 and TRBJ1-4; tentative D call: TRBD1 (5 bases). Trimming left V 5 bases short and J 7 bases short, with 14 bases between. Per the germline V gene, CDR1 is SGHTA and CDR2 is FQGNSA. The CDR3 sequence is 14 residues long. CDR3 sequence (DNA): TGTGCCAGCAGCCTCGACGGGGCAGGTGAAAAACTGTTTTTT. This encodes CASSLDGAGEKLFF.

Comments on this clonotype: The CDR3 end shows no conserved phenylalanine or tryptophan, and so a read error is likely. The chain combines TRBV11-2 with TRBJ1-1; D may be TRBD1 (6 bases). The CDR3 spans 14 residues. Germline V gene sequence: CDR1 SGHAT, CDR2 FQNNGV. The V end lost 2 bases, the J end lost 4 bases, and 11 bases lay between the germline ends. In nucleotides, the CDR3 is TGTGCCAGCAGCTTACAACAGGGCCGCACTGAAGCTTTCCTT. It encodes CASSLQQGRTEAFL.

The J gene is TRBJ2-7, the V gene TRBV30, with a weak D call TRBD1 (5 bases). Germline CDR1 reads GTSNPN; CDR2 reads SVGIG (reference sequence). The CDR3 covers 13 residues. Trimming shortened V by 3 bases and J by 7 bases, and 16 bases separated the two germline ends. CDR3 region: CAWSKRGRDEQYF. The CDR3 DNA follows: TGTGCCTGGAGCAAAAGGGGCCGAGATGAGCAGTACTTC.

V is TRBV7-6 and J is TRBJ1-1; D uncertain. Trimming removed 6 bases from V and 3 bases from J, with 14 bases in between. The germline V gene encodes CDR1 SGHVS and CDR2 FNYEAQ. The CDR3 covers 14 residues. The CDR3 nucleotides are TGTGCCAGCAGGAGATTAGCCGGGGACACTGAAGCTTTCTTT. Amino acid sequence: CASRRLAGDTEAFF.

This clonotype was counted at least ten times. The chain carries TRBV12-3 or TRBV12-4 and TRBJ2-3; 10 bases line up with TRBD2. V trimming: 3 bases; J trimming: 4 bases; junction bases outside the gene matches: 4. CDR3 length: 15 amino acids. CDR3 amino acids: CASSLSSGGADTQYF. CDR3 DNA sequence: TGTGCCAGCAGTTTGTCTAGCGGGGGCGCAGATACGCAGTATTTT.

This clonotype was seen many times. The genes are TRBV3-1 and TRBJ1-6; weak D call: TRBD1 (5 bases). Germline V CDR1 and CDR2: LGHDT, YNNKEL (reference sequence). This CDR3 spans 18 amino acids. V lost 5 bases, J lost 0 bases, and 17 bases lay in between. This CDR3 reads CASSSTGGGSSYNSPLHF. The CDR3 nucleotides read TGTGCCAGCAGCTCGACGGGGGGAGGCAGCTCCTATAATTCACCCCTCCACTTT.

This clonotype was observed a single time. A read error is possible here, since a much larger clone lies one base away. The rearrangement uses TRBV7-2 and TRBJ2-3; possible D gene TRBD2, 5 bases. CDR1 is SGHTA, CDR2 FQGNSA, per germline. This CDR3 is built from 15 residues. The CDR3 region has the DNA TGTGCCGGCAGCTTACGGCGCGGGTGGTCAGATACGCAGTATTTT. Translated: CAGSLRRGWSDTQYF.

In its sample, this clonotype was seen many times. V is TRBV18 and J is TRBJ2-5; D is undetermined. Per the germline V gene, CDR1 is KGHSH and CDR2 is LQKENI. This CDR3 has 13 residues. Trimming removed 8 bases at V and 5 bases at J, with 15 bases between. The CDR3 protein is CASSPRMGETQYF. The CDR3 DNA sequence: TGTGCCAGCAGTCCTCGGATGGGGGAGACCCAGTACTTC.

This clonotype was seen a handful of times. The chain carries TRBV7-9 and TRBJ2-7; TRBD1 might be the D (6 bases). The CDR3 extends over 12 amino acids. CDR1 and CDR2 (germline): SEHNR, FQNEAQ (reference sequence). Trimming removed 4 bases from V and 9 bases from J, with 13 bases in between. The chain's CDR3 is CASSSGQLGQYF. CDR3 DNA sequence: TGTGCCAGCAGCTCAGGACAGCTCGGGCAGTACTTC.

The chain recombines TRBV21-1 with TRBJ1-1; TRBD1 reflects the table's D call only, with no check against the DNA. TRBV21-1 is a listed pseudogene. This CDR3 comprises 17 residues. The DNA of the CDR3 is TGTGCCAGCAGCAGTCCGATGCCGGGACAGCAGAACACTGAAGCTTTCTTT. Protein sequence: CASSSPMPGQQNTEAFF.

This clonotype was observed at least ten times. This chain uses TRBV6-1 with TRBJ2-1; weak D call: TRBD2 (7 bases). Trimming pared 4 bases from V and 7 bases from J, leaving 14 bases between. The germline gives CDR1 MNHNS, CDR2 SASEGT. The CDR3 consists of 14 residues. The CDR3 here is CASSGGGAKNEQFF. The CDR3 DNA reads TGTGCCAGCAGTGGGGGGGGGGCGAAGAATGAGCAGTTCTTC.

The chain is built from TRBV11-2 and TRBJ2-3, with a possible D match to TRBD2 (6 bases). This CDR3 has 15 amino acids. Germline-derived CDR1 and CDR2 are SGHAT and FQNNGV. The V end was cut by 0 bases, the J end by 0 bases, with 7 bases between. The CDR3 region is CASSLDGTSTDTQYF. CDR3 DNA: TGTGCCAGCAGCTTAGACGGGACTAGCACAGATACGCAGTATTTT.

This clonotype was recorded at least ten times. V usage is TRBV29-1 and J usage is TRBJ1-4; perhaps TRBD1 as D (6 bases). Trimming took 7 bases from V and 2 from J, leaving 14 bases between them. This CDR3 region has 14 residues. Looked up from germline, CDR1 is SQVTM and CDR2 is ANQGSEA. CDR3: CSAKGGSTNEKLFF. The CDR3 DNA reads TGCAGCGCCAAAGGGGGGTCCACTAATGAAAAACTGTTTTTT. The full variable domain, rest sourced from reference TRBV29-1 and TRBJ1-4, is SAVISQKPSRDICQRGTSLTIQCQVDSQVTMMFWYRQQPGQSLTLIATANQGSEATYESGFVIDKFPISRPNLTFSTLTVSNMSPEDSSIYLCSAKGGSTNEKLFFGSGTQLSVL.

The table lists this clonotype with a few counts. The chain is built from TRBV6-6 and TRBJ1-2; possible D gene TRBD1, 6 bases. The CDR3 sequence is 14 residues long. V lost 5 bases and J lost 0, with 10 bases in between. Germline V gene sequence: CDR1 MNHNY, CDR2 SVGAGI (reference sequence). CDR3 in amino acids: CASSGGASNYGYTF. Here the CDR3 DNA reads TGTGCCAGCAGTGGGGGGGCCTCTAACTATGGCTACACCTTC.